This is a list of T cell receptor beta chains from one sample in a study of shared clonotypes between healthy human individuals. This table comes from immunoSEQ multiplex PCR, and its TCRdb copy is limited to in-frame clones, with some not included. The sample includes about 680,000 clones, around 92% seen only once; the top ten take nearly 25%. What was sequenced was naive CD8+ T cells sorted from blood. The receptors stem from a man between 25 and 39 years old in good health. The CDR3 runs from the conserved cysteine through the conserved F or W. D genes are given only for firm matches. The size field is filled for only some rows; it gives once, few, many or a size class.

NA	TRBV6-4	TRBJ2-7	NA	CASTRTFRPYEQYF	TGTGCCAGCACCCGGACCTTTCGGCCCTACGAGCAGTACTTC
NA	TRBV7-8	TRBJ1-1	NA	CASSLAWAANTEAFF	TGTGCCAGCAGCTTAGCGTGGGCAGCAAACACTGAAGCTTTCTTT
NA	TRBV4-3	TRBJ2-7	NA	CASSPRDTTQGQYF	TGCGCCAGCAGCCCCCGGGACACGACCCAGGGGCAGTACTTC
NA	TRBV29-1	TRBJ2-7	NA	CSVKPDGTYEQYF	TGCAGCGTTAAACCCGACGGTACCTACGAGCAGTACTTC
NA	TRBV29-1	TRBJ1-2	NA	CSVEPWASYGYTF	TGCAGCGTTGAACCCTGGGCTAGCTATGGCTACACCTTC
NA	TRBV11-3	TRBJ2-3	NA	CASSPQHGDTQYF	TGTGCCAGCAGCCCACAGCACGGAGATACGCAGTATTTT
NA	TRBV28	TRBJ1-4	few	CASSLLWSIGDEKLFF	TGTGCCAGCAGTCTACTATGGAGCATAGGGGATGAAAAACTGTTTTTT
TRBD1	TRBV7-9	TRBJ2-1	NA	CASSLADRGLGNEQFF	TGTGCCAGCAGCTTAGCGGACAGGGGGCTGGGGAATGAGCAGTTCTTC
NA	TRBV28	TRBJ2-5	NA	CASSLTGPQRTQYF	TGTGCCAGCAGCCTTACCGGGCCGCAACGGACCCAGTACTTC
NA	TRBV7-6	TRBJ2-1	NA	CASKRRGTDYGSRNNEQFF	TGTGCCAGCAAAAGAAGAGGGACAGACTACGGGAGTCGGAACAATGAGCAGTTCTTC
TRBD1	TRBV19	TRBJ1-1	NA	CASSIDFGQGPNTEAFF	TGTGCCAGTAGTATAGACTTCGGACAGGGGCCAAACACTGAAGCTTTCTTT
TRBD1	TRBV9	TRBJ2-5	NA	CASSEDREAETQYF	TGTGCCAGCAGCGAGGACAGGGAAGCGGAGACCCAGTACTTC
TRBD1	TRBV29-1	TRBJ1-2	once	CSVFPPTGDYGYTF	TGCAGCGTTTTCCCGCCGACAGGGGACTATGGCTACACCTTC
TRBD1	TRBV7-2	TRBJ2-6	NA	CASTNRGSGANVLTF	TGTGCCAGCACAAACAGGGGCTCTGGGGCCAACGTCCTGACTTTC
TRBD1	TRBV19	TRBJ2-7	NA	CASSMGTGLHEQYF	TGTGCCAGTAGTATGGGGACAGGGCTTCACGAGCAGTACTTC
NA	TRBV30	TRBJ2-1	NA	CAWSAVSSYNEQFF	TGTGCTTGGTCGGCGGTTAGCTCCTACAATGAGCAGTTCTTC
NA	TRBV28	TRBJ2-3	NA	CASSPKTGTDTQYF	TGTGCCAGCAGTCCGAAGACAGGCACAGATACGCAGTATTTT
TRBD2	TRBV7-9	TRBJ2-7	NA	CASSPTTSADYEQYF	TGTGCCAGCAGCCCAACGACTAGCGCGGACTACGAGCAGTACTTC
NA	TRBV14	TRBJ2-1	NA	CASSQGIDEQFF	TGTGCCAGCAGCCAAGGGATCGATGAGCAGTTCTTC
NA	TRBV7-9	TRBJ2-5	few	CASSSTGEETQYF	TGTGCCAGCAGCTCCACGGGGGAAGAGACCCAGTACTTC
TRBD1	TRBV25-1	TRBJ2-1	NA	CASSLRDRAHNEQFF	TGTGCCAGCAGTCTCAGGGACAGGGCCCACAATGAGCAGTTCTTC
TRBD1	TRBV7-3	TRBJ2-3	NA	CASSWGQGTDTQYF	TGTGCCAGCAGCTGGGGACAGGGGACAGATACGCAGTATTTT
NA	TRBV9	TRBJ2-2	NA	CASSDANTGELFF	TGTGCCAGCAGCGACGCGAACACCGGGGAGCTGTTTTTT
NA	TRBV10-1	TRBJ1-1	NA	CASSEGRNTEAFF	TGCGCCAGCAGTGAGGGCAGGAACACTGAAGCTTTCTTT
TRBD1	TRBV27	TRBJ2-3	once	CASQGALDTDTQYF	TGTGCCAGCCAGGGGGCGTTAGACACAGATACGCAGTATTTT
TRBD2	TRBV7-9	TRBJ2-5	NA	CASSLASGLAGSETQYF	TGTGCCAGCAGCTTAGCTTCGGGACTAGCGGGATCGGAGACCCAGTACTTC
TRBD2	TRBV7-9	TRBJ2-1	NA	CASSPQLAKYNEQFF	TGTGCCAGCAGCCCCCAACTAGCGAAGTACAATGAGCAGTTCTTC
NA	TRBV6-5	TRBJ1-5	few	CASSYSGQGGQPQHF	TGTGCCAGCAGTTACTCGGGTCAGGGTGGTCAGCCCCAGCATTTT
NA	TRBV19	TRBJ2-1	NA	CASSIGASNEQFF	TGTGCCAGTAGTATCGGGGCCTCGAATGAGCAGTTCTTC
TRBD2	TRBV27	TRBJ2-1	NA	CASSLWGSGKYNEQFF	TGTGCCAGCAGTTTATGGGGTAGCGGGAAGTACAATGAGCAGTTCTTC
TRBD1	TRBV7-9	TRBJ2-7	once	CASSLGQGVYEQYF	TGTGCCAGCAGCTTAGGGCAGGGGGTCTACGAGCAGTACTTC